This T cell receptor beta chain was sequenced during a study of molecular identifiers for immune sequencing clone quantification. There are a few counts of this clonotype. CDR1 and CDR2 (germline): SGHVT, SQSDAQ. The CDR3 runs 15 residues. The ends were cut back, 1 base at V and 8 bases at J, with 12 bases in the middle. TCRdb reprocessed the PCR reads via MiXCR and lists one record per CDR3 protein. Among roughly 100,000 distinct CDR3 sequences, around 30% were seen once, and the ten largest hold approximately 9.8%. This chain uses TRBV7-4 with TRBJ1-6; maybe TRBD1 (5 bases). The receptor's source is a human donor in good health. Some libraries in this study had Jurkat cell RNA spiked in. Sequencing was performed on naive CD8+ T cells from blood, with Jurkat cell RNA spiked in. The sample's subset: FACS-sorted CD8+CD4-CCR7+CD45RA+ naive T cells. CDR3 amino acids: CASSLGQWGDSPLHF. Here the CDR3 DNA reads TGTGCCAGCAGCTTAGGACAGTGGGGAGATTCACCCCTCCACTTT.